These 18 T cell receptor beta chains were all obtained from the same sample, sequenced in a study of Ad26.COV2.S vaccination and SARS-CoV-2 variants. The repertoire was sequenced with immunoSEQ multiplex PCR; TCRdb's copy has only in-frame clones and lacks some. The repertoire has approximately 480,000 clones, around 88% of them found once; the top ten carry around 13%. Stated treatment: over 15 received Ad26.COV2.S at low or high dose, single or two shots; several received placebo; per-sample allocation not given. The samples were gathered on day 63 after the first injection of vaccine or placebo. Here the sequenced sample was peripheral blood, taken in a trial of Ad26.COV2.S vaccine versus placebo. Receptors originate from a person between 18 and 59 years old who received the Ad26.COV2.S COVID-19 vaccine or a placebo.

This chain connects TRBV28 to TRBJ2-1; the match to TRBD2 covers 8 bases. The germline CDR1 and CDR2 sequences are MDHEN and SYDVKM. The trim removed 3 bases at V and 7 bases at J, leaving 11 bases unmatched. This CDR3 region has 16 residues. The CDR3, as DNA: TGTGCCAGCAGTTTGAGGGGACTAGGGGCTTTAAATGAGCAGTTCTTC. It is translated as CASSLRGLGALNEQFF.

The V call is TRBV19, the J call TRBJ2-3; D is perhaps TRBD2 (5 bases). Deletions cut 6 bases from V and 0 bases from J, with 16 bases between. Germline CDR1 and CDR2: LNHDA and SQIVND (reference sequence). The CDR3 runs to 16 residues. CDR3 bases: TGTGCCAGTAGCTTTAGCGTTTTAGGGAGCACAGATACGCAGTATTTT. This sequence encodes CASSFSVLGSTDTQYF. The whole variable domain, remainder taken from reference TRBV19 and TRBJ2-3, is DGGITQSPKYLFRKEGQNVTLSCEQNLNHDAMYWYRQDPGQGLRLIYYSQIVNDFQKGDIAEGYSVSREKKESFPLTVTSAQKNPTAFYLCASSFSVLGSTDTQYFGPGTRLTVL.

This clone came up once. V and J are TRBV9 and TRBJ2-1, with 9 bases that match TRBD2. Germline values: CDR1 SGDLS, CDR2 YYNGEE. After removal of 0 bases from V and 7 bases from J, the junction contained 11 bases not matched to a gene. There are 17 residues in the CDR3. This chain's CDR3 is CASSVGNSGRWGNEQFF. CDR3 DNA sequence: TGTGCCAGCAGCGTAGGAAATAGCGGGAGATGGGGGAATGAGCAGTTCTTC. Supplemented by reference TRBV9 and TRBJ2-1, the full variable domain reads DSGVTQTPKHLITATGQRVTLRCSPRSGDLSVYWYQQSLDQGLQFLIQYYNGEERAKGNILERFSAQQFPDLHSELNLSSLELGDSALYFCASSVGNSGRWGNEQFFGPGTRLTVL.

This chain uses TRBV5-1 with TRBJ2-3; 7 bases fit TRBD1. Losses at the gene ends were 2 bases for V and 3 bases for J; bases not matched to a gene: 3. CDR3 length: 14 residues. Germline V gives CDR1 SGHRS, CDR2 YFSETQ. The CDR3 coding sequence is TGCGCCAGCAGCTTTGGACAGGTTACAGATACGCAGTATTTT. Its translation is CASSFGQVTDTQYF.

The chain links TRBV7-9 to TRBJ2-7; 9 bases match TRBD1. V shed 5 bases and J 6 bases; nucleotides not matched to a gene: 14. The V gene's germline CDR1 is SEHNR and CDR2 FQNEAQ (reference sequence). CDR3 length: 16 amino acids. CDR3 loop: CASSPKAGQGVLEQYF. CDR3 in DNA: TGTGCCAGCAGCCCCAAGGCGGGACAGGGAGTGCTCGAGCAGTACTTC.

The chain links TRBV20-1 to TRBJ2-4; D not certain. This CDR3 contains 13 residues. V was shortened by 3 bases and J by 9 bases, with 15 bases between the two germline ends. Germline CDR1 DFQATT, CDR2 SNEGSKA (reference sequence). In DNA form, the CDR3 reads TGCAGTGCTAGTGGTGGGCCGAGGAGCATTCAGTACTTC. Amino acids: CSASGGPRSIQYF.

This clone occurred a few times. The chain carries TRBV3-1 (or the pseudogene TRBV3-2) and TRBJ1-2; 8 nucleotides agree with TRBD1. V shed 4 bases and J 4 bases; nucleotides not matched to a gene: 11. Germline V gene lookup returns CDR1 LGHDT and CDR2 YNNKEL (reference sequence). The CDR3 runs to 16 residues. CDR3 nucleotides: TGTGCCAGCAGCCTATTTGGGTTCGACAGGGGCTATGGCTACACCTTC. Translating gives CASSLFGFDRGYGYTF.

The chain couples TRBV2 to TRBJ1-4; 8 bases are a match to TRBD1. The germline CDR1 and CDR2 sequences are SNHLY and FYNNEI. CDR3 length: 12 amino acids. CDR3 sequence: CTQGAPNEKLFF. CDR3 coding DNA: TGTACCCAGGGGGCGCCCAATGAAAAACTGTTTTTT.

The rearrangement uses TRBV28 and TRBJ2-1, with 15 bases aligning to TRBD2. The V segment lost 6 bases and the J segment 7 bases; nucleotides outside the gene matches: 10. This CDR3 comprises 17 residues. Germline CDR1 and CDR2: MDHEN and SYDVKM. CDR3 residues: CASRRTSGRALGNEQFF. As DNA, the CDR3 is TGTGCCAGCAGGCGGACTAGCGGGAGGGCCCTCGGGAATGAGCAGTTCTTC.

V is TRBV6-6 and J is TRBJ1-3; no clear D gene. The V and J ends lost 10 bases and 0 bases respectively, with 10 bases between them. Germline V CDR1 and CDR2: MNHNY, SVGAGI (reference sequence). The CDR3 runs to 13 residues. CDR3 sequence (DNA): TGTGCCACTAAAGGTTACTCTGGAAACACCATATATTTT. It translates to CATKGYSGNTIYF.

The gene calls are TRBV9 and TRBJ2-3, with D hard to call. Germline values: CDR1 SGDLS, CDR2 YYNGEE. The length of the CDR3 is 14 residues. V was pared by 0 bases and J by 5 bases, with 10 bases between. CDR3 coding DNA: TGTGCCAGCAGCGTAGGGGGATCCGTAGATACGCAGTATTTT. It yields the protein CASSVGGSVDTQYF. Based on the CDR3 plus reference TRBV9 and TRBJ2-3, the full variable domain is DSGVTQTPKHLITATGQRVTLRCSPRSGDLSVYWYQQSLDQGLQFLIQYYNGEERAKGNILERFSAQQFPDLHSELNLSSLELGDSALYFCASSVGGSVDTQYFGPGTRLTVL.

This clone was seen more than once but under ten times. V usage is TRBV30 and J usage is TRBJ1-2, with TRBD1 as a possible D gene (6 bases). The V gene's germline CDR1 is GTSNPN and CDR2 SVGIG (reference sequence). The CDR3 sequence is 15 residues long. Trimming stripped 4 bases from V and 4 bases from J, with 19 bases between. The CDR3 spells CAWNDRTKGGYGYTF. CDR3 nucleotides: TGTGCCTGGAATGACAGGACCAAAGGGGGCTATGGCTACACCTTC. The entire variable domain, with the rest obtained from reference TRBV30 and TRBJ1-2, is as follows: SQTIHQWPATLVQPVGSPLSLECTVEGTSNPNLYWYRQAAGRGLQLLFYSVGIGQISSEVPQNLSASRPQDRQFILSSKKLLLSDSGFYLCAWNDRTKGGYGYTFGSGTRLTVV.

This clone was seen once. This sequence joins TRBV2 and TRBJ2-1; weak D call: TRBD1 (5 bases). Germline assignment: CDR1 SNHLY and CDR2 FYNNEI. This CDR3 is 15 amino acids long. V lost 2 bases and J 2 bases, leaving 10 bases between the germline ends. The CDR3 region is CASSELTGAYNEQFF. CDR3 nucleotide sequence: TGTGCCAGCAGTGAATTAACAGGCGCCTACAATGAGCAGTTCTTC.

The genes are TRBV10-3 and TRBJ2-7; 10 bases align to TRBD2. The CDR3 contains 14 residues. The germline CDR1 and CDR2 sequences are ENHRY and SYGVKD. With V trimmed by 10 bases and J by 4 bases, 10 bases remained unmatched. The CDR3 DNA reads as TGTGCCACCAAAAGGGCTAGCGGGAGTTACGAGCAGTACTTC. Its protein product is CATKRASGSYEQYF.

The chain uses TRBV2 and TRBJ2-1; 9 bases map to TRBD2. V trimming: 9 bases; J trimming: 9 bases; junction bases outside the gene matches: 15. The CDR3 is 15 residues long. Germline CDR1 and CDR2: SNHLY and FYNNEI. CDR3 in amino acids: CAREGRVAGESEQFF. In DNA form, the CDR3 reads TGTGCCAGAGAGGGGCGGGTAGCGGGAGAGAGTGAGCAGTTCTTC.

CDR3 region: CASSATWLTNTEAFF. In DNA, the CDR3 is TGTGCCAGCAGCGCGACCTGGTTGACGAACACTGAAGCTTTCTTT. The V and J genes are TRBV5-5 and TRBJ1-1; D remains ambiguous. This CDR3 is 15 amino acids long. Germline CDR1 and CDR2: SGHKS and YYEKEE (reference sequence). V dropped 4 bases and J dropped 1 base, with 14 bases sitting between them.

This rearrangement joins TRBV6-2 or TRBV6-3 to TRBJ1-5, with TRBD1 as a possible D gene (6 bases). This CDR3 has 16 residues. Germline-derived CDR1 and CDR2 are MNHEY and SVGEGT. Trimming took 2 bases from V and 5 from J, leaving 16 bases between them. The CDR3 DNA follows: TGTGCCAGCAGTTACCGCACCGACAGGACGGATCAGCCCCAGCATTTT. It specifies CASSYRTDRTDQPQHF.

The chain recombines TRBV15 with TRBJ2-7; D gene ambiguous. This CDR3 has 15 amino acids. The V end was cut by 0 bases, the J end by 9 bases, with 18 bases between. CDR1 is LNHNV, CDR2 YYDKDF, per germline (reference sequence). DNA for the CDR3: TGTGCCACCAGCAGAGATAAAGGCGTTTCTTCGCCGCAGTACTTC. Residues: CATSRDKGVSSPQYF.